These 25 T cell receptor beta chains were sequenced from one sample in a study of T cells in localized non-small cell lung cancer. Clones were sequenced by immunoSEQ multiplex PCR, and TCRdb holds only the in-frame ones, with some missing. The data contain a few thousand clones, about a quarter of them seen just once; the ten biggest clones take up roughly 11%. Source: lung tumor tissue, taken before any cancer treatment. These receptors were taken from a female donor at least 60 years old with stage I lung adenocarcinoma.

The CDR3 protein is CASSGDSTDTQYF. For the CDR3, the DNA is TGTGCCAGCAGCGGGGACAGCACAGATACGCAGTATTTT. The chain combines TRBV9 with TRBJ2-3, with D tentatively TRBD1 or TRBD2 (5 bases each). CDR3 length: 13 residues. Germline V gene sequence: CDR1 SGDLS, CDR2 YYNGEE. The germline V and J ends were trimmed by 3 bases and 0 bases, with 5 bases remaining between them.

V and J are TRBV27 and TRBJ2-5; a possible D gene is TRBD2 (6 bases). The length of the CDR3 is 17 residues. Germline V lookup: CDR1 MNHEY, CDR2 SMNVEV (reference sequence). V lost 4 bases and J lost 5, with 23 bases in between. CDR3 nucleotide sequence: TGTGCCAGCAGTTGGGTCTCTCGGGGGAGAGGTGCGGAGACCCAGTACTTC. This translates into CASSWVSRGRGAETQYF.

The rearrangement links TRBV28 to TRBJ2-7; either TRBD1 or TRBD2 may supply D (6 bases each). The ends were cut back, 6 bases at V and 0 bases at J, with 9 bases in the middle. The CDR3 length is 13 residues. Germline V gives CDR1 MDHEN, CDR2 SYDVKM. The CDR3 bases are TGTGCCAGCAGCGGGGGCAGCTCCTACGAGCAGTACTTC. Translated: CASSGGSSYEQYF.

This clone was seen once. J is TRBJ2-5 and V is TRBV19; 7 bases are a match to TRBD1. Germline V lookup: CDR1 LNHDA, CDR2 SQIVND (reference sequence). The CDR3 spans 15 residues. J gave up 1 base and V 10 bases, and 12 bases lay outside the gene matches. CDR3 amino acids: CAIWPYRGAQETQYF. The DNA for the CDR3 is TGTGCCATCTGGCCCTACAGGGGCGCCCAAGAGACCCAGTACTTC.

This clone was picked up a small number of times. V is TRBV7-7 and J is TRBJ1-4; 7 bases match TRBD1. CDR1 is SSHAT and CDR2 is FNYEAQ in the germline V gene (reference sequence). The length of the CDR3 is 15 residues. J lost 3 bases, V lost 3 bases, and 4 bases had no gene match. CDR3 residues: CASSLVGTANEKLFF. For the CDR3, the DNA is TGTGCCAGCAGCTTGGTGGGGACAGCTAATGAAAAACTGTTTTTT.

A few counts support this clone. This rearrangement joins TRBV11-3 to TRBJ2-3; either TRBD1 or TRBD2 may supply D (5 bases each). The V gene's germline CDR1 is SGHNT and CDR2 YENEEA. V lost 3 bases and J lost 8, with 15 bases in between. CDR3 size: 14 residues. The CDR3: CASSLVGAGGTQYF. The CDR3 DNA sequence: TGTGCCAGCAGCTTGGTCGGGGCTGGGGGTACGCAGTATTTT.

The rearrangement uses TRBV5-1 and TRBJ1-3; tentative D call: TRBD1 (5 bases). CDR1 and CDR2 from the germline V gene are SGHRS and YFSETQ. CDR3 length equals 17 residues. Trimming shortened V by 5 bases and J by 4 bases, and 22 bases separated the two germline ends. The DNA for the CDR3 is TGCGCCAGCAGAGCTACCCCCGGGACCCCAGAAGGAAACACCATATATTTT. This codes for CASRATPGTPEGNTIYF.

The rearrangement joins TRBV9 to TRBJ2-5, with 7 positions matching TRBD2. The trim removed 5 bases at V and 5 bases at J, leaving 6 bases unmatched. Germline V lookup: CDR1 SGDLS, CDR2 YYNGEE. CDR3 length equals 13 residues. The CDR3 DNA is TGTGCCAGCAGTGACGGGAGGAGGGAGACCCAGTACTTC. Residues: CASSDGRRETQYF.

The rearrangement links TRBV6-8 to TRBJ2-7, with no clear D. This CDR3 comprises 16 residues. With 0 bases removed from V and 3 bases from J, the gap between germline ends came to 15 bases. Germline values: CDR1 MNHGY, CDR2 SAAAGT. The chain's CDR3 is CASSYSSVLDLYEQYF. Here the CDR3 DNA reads TGTGCCAGCAGTTACTCGAGCGTCCTAGATCTCTACGAGCAGTACTTC.

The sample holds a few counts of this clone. The CDR3 DNA follows: TGTGCCTGGAGTGGTGGTGGGGGGCTCACCTATAATTCACCCCTCCACTTT. Translation gives CAWSGGGGLTYNSPLHF. The chain couples TRBV30 to TRBJ1-6; possibly TRBD1 for D (6 bases). The CDR3 contains 17 residues. V was trimmed by 1 base and J by 2 bases, leaving 15 bases between them. CDR1 and CDR2 from the germline V gene are GTSNPN and SVGIG (reference sequence). Full variable domain (missing parts from reference TRBV30 and TRBJ1-6): SQTIHQWPATLVQPVGSPLSLECTVEGTSNPNLYWYRQAAGRGLQLLFYSVGIGQISSEVPQNLSASRPQDRQFILSSKKLLLSDSGFYLCAWSGGGGLTYNSPLHFGNGTRLTVT.

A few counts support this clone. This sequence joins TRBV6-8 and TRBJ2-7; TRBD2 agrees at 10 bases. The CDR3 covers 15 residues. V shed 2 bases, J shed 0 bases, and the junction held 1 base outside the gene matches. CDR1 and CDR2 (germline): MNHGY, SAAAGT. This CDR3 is CASSYPSGGSYEQYF. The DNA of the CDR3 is TGTGCCAGCAGTTACCCTAGCGGGGGCTCCTACGAGCAGTACTTC.

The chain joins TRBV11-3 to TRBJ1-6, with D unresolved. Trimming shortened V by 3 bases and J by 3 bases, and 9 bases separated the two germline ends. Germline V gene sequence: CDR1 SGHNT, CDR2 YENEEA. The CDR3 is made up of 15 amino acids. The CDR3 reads CASSLGSDYNSPLHF. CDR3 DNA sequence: TGTGCCAGCAGCTTGGGCAGTGACTATAATTCACCCCTCCACTTT.

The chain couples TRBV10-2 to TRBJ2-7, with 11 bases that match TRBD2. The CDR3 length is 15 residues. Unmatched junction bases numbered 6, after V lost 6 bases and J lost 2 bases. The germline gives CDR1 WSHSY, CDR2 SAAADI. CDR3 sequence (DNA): TGCGCCAGCAGATTAGCGGGGGGGCTTACCTACGAGCAGTACTTC. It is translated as CASRLAGGLTYEQYF.

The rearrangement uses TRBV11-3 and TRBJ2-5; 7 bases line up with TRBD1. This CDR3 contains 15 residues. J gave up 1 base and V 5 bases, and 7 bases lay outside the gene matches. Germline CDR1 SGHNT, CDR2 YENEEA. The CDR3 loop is CASSLRTGPQETQYF. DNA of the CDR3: TGTGCCAGCAGCCTCCGGACAGGCCCCCAAGAGACCCAGTACTTC.

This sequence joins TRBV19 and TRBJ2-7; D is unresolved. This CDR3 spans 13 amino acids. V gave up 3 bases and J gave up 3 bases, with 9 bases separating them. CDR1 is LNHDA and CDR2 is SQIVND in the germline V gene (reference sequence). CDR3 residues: CASSMVESYEQYF. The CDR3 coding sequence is TGTGCCAGTAGTATGGTCGAGAGCTACGAGCAGTACTTC.

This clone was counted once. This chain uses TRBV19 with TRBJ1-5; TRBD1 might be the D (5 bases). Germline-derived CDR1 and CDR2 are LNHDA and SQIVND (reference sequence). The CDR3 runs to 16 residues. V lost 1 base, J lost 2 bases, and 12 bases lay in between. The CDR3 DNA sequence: TGTGCCAGTAGTATAGGGGGAGGGGCCCGCAATCAGCCCCAGCATTTT. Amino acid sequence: CASSIGGGARNQPQHF.

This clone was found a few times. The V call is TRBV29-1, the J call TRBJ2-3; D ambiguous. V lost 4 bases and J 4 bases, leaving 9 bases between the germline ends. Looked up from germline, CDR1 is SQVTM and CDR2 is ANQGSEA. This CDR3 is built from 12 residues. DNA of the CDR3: TGCAGCGTTGCGGCGGCCCCAGATACGCAGTATTTT. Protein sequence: CSVAAAPDTQYF.

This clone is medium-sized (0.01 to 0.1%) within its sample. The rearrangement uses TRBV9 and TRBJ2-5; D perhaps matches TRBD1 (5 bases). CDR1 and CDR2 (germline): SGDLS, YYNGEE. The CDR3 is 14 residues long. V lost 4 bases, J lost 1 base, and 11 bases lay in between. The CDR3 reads CASSPRQTQETQYF. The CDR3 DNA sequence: TGTGCCAGCAGCCCCCGACAGACCCAAGAGACCCAGTACTTC.

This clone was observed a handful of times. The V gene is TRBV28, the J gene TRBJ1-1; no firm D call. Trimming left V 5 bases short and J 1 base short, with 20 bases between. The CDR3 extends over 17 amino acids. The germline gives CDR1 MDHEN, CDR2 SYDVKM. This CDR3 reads CASSVSIGVMGNTEAFF. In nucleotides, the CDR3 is TGTGCCAGCAGTGTCTCGATCGGGGTAATGGGGAACACTGAAGCTTTCTTT.

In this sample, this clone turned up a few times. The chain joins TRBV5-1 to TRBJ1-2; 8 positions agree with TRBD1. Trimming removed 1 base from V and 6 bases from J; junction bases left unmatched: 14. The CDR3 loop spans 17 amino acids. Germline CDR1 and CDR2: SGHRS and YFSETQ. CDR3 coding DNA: TGCGCCAGCAGCTTGAGGTCCTCAGGGGGCTACGACAATGGCTACACCTTC. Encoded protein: CASSLRSSGGYDNGYTF.

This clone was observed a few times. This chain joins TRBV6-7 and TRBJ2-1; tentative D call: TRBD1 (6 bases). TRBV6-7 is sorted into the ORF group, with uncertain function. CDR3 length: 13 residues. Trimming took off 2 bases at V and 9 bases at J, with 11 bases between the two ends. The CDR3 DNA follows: TGTGCCAGCAGTTACGCAGGGGTTTCTGAGCAGTTCTTC. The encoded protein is CASSYAGVSEQFF.

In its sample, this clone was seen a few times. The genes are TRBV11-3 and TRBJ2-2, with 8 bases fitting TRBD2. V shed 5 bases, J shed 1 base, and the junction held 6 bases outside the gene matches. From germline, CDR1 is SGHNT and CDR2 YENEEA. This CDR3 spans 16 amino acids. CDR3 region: CASSQRTSRNTGELFF. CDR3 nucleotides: TGTGCCAGCAGCCAACGGACTAGCAGGAACACCGGGGAGCTGTTTTTT. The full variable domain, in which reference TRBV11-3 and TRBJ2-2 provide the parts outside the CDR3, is EAGVVQSPRYKIIEKKQPVAFWCNPISGHNTLYWYLQNLGQGPELLIRYENEEAVDDSQLPKDRFSAERLKGVDSTLKIQPAELGDSAVYLCASSQRTSRNTGELFFGEGSRLTVL.

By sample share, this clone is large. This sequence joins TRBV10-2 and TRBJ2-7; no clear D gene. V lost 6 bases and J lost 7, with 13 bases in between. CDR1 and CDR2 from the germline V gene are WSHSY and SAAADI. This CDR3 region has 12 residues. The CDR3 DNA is TGCGCCAGCAGACCTATCTTTGGAGAGCAGTACTTC. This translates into CASRPIFGEQYF.

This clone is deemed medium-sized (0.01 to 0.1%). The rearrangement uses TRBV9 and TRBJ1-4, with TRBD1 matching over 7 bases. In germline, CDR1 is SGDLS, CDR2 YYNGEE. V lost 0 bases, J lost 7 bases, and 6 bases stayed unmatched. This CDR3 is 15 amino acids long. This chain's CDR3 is CASSVATGTAEKLFF. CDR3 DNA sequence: TGTGCCAGCAGCGTAGCGACAGGGACGGCTGAAAAACTGTTTTTT.

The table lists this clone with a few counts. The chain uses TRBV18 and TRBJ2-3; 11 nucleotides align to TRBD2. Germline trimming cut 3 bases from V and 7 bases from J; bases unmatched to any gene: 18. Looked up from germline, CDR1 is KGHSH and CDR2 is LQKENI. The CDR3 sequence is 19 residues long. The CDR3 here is CASSPTSGGGGIPLYTQYF. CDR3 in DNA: TGTGCCAGCTCACCCACTAGCGGGGGAGGAGGCATCCCTCTTTATACGCAGTATTTT.